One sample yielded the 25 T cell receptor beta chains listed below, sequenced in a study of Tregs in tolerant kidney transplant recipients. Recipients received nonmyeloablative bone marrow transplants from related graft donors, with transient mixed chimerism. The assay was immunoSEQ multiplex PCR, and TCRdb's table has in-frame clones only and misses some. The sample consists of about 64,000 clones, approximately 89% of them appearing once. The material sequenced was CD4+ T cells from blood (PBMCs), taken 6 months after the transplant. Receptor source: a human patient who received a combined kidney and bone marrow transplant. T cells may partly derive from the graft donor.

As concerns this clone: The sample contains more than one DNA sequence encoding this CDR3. The CDR3 sequence: CASRTRTGSYNSPLHF. CDR3 DNA: TGTGCCAGTAGAACCCGGACAGGGTCATATAATTCACCCCTCCACTTT. The chain uses TRBV19 and TRBJ1-6; 8 bases line up with TRBD1. The V and J ends lost 6 bases and 4 bases, in that order; junction bases with no gene match: 8. Germline-derived CDR1 and CDR2 are LNHDA and SQIVND (reference sequence). The CDR3 loop spans 16 amino acids.

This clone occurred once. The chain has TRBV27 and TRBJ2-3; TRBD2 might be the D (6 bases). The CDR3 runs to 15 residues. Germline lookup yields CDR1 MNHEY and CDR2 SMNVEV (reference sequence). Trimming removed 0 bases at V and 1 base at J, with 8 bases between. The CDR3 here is CASSLSWGGTDTQYF. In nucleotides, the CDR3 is TGTGCCAGCAGTTTATCCTGGGGGGGCACAGATACGCAGTATTTT.

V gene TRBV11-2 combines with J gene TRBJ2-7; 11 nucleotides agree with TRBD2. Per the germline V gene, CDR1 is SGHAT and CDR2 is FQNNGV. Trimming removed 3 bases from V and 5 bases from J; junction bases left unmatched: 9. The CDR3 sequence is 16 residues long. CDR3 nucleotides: TGTGCCAGCAGCTTGATCGCACTAGCGGGAGCGCACGAGCAGTACTTC. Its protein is CASSLIALAGAHEQYF.

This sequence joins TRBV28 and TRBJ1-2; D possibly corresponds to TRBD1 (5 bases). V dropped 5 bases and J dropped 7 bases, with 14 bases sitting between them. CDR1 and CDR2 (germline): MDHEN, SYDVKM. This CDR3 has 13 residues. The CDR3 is CASSNLTRGGYTF. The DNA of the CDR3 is TGTGCCAGCAGTAACCTGACTAGGGGTGGCTACACCTTC.

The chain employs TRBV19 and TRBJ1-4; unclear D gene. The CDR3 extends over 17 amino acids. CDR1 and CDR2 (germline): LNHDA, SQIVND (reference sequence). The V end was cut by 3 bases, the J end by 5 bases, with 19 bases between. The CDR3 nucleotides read TGTGCCAGTAGTATCCTCTCCTTCATGGGCTTAAATGAAAAACTGTTTTTT. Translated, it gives CASSILSFMGLNEKLFF.

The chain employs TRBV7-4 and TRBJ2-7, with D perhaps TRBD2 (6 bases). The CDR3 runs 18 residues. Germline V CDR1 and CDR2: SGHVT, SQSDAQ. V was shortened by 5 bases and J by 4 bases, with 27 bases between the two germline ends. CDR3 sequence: CASSPPPPEVLAPYEQYF. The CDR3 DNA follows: TGTGCCAGCAGCCCCCCACCCCCGGAGGTTCTAGCGCCGTACGAGCAGTACTTC.

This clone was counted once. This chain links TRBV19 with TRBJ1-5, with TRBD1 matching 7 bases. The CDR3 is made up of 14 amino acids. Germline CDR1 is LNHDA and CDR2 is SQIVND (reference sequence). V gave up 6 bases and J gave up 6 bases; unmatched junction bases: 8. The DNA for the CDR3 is TGTGCCAGTAGCCCGGGACAGAGGGGTCAGCCCCAGCATTTT. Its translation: CASSPGQRGQPQHF.

CDR3 DNA sequence: TGTGCCAGCAGATCTAGCGGGACGAACACCGGGGAGCTGTTTTTT. It encodes CASRSSGTNTGELFF. The chain links TRBV6-5 to TRBJ2-2; 9 bases map to TRBD2. This CDR3 region has 15 residues. J lost 0 bases, V lost 6 bases, and 2 bases had no gene match. CDR1 and CDR2 (germline): MNHEY, SVGAGI.

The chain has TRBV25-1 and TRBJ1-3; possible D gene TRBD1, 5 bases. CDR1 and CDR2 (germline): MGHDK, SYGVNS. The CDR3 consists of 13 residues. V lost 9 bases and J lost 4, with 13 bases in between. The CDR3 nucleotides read TGTGCCAGTGGACACTTGTTCGGAAACACCATATATTTT. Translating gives CASGHLFGNTIYF.

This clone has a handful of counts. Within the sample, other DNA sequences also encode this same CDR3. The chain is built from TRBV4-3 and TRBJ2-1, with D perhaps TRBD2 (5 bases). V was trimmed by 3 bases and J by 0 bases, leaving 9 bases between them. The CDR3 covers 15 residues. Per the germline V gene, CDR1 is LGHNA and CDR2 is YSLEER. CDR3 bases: TGCGCCAGCAGCCAGGCGGGTAGCTCCTACAATGAGCAGTTCTTC. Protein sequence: CASSQAGSSYNEQFF.

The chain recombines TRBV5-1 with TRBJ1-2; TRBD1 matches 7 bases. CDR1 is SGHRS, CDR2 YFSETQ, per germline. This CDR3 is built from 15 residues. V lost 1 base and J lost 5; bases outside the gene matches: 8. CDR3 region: CASSLFQGVSYGYTF. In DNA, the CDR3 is TGCGCCAGCAGCTTGTTCCAGGGGGTTAGTTATGGCTACACCTTC. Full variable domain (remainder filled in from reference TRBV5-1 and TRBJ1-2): KAGVTQTPRYLIKTRGQQVTLSCSPISGHRSVSWYQQTPGQGLQFLFEYFSETQRNKGNFPGRFSGRQFSNSRSEMNVSTLELGDSALYLCASSLFQGVSYGYTFGSGTRLTVV.

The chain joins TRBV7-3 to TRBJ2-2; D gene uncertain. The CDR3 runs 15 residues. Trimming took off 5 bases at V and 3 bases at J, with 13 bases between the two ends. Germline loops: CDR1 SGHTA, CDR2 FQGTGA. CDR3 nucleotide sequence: TGTGCCAGCAGCCCCTACGGCGGAGACACCGGGGAGCTGTTTTTT. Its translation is CASSPYGGDTGELFF.

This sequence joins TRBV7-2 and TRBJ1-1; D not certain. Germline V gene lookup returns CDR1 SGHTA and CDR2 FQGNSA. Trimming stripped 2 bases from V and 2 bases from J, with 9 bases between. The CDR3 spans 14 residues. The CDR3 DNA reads TGTGCCAGCAGCTTAACAACAGCTAACACTGAAGCTTTCTTT. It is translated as CASSLTTANTEAFF.

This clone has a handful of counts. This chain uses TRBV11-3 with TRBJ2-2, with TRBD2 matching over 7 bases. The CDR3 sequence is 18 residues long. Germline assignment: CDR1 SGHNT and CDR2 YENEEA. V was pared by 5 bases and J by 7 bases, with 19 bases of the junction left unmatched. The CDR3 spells CASSQLGRAGVRLGELFF. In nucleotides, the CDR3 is TGTGCCAGCAGCCAATTAGGGAGGGCGGGAGTAAGGCTCGGGGAGCTGTTTTTT.

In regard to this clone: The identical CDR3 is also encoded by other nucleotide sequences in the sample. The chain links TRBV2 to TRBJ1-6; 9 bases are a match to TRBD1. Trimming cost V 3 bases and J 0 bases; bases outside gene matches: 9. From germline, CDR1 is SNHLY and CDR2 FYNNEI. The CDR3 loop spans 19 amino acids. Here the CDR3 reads CASSDQGTGLSSYNSPLHF. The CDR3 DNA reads TGTGCCAGCAGTGACCAGGGGACAGGGCTGAGCTCCTATAATTCACCCCTCCACTTT.

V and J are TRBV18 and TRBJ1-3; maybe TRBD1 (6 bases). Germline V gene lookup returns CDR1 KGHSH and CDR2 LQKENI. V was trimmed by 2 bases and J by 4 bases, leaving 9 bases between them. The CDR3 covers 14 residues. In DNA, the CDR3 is TGTGCCAGCTCACCATCAGGGACAGGAAACACCATATATTTT. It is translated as CASSPSGTGNTIYF. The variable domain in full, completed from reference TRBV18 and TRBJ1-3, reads NAGVMQNPRHLVRRRGQEARLRCSPMKGHSHVYWYRQLPEEGLKFMVYLQKENIIDESGMPKERFSAEFPKEGPSILRIQQVVRGDSAAYFCASSPSGTGNTIYFGEGSWLTVV.

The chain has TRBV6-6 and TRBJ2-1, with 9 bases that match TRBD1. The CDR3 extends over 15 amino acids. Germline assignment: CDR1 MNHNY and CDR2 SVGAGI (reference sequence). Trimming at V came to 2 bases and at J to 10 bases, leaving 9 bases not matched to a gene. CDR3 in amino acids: CASSYQDRGRQEQFF. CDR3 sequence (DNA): TGTGCCAGCAGTTACCAGGACAGGGGTCGGCAGGAGCAGTTCTTC.

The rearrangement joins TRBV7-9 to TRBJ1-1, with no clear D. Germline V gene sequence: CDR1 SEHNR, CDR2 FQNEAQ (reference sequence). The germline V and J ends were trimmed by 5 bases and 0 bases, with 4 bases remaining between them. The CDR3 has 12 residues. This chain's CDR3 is CASSRVNTEAFF. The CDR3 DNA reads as TGTGCCAGCAGCCGCGTGAACACTGAAGCTTTCTTT.

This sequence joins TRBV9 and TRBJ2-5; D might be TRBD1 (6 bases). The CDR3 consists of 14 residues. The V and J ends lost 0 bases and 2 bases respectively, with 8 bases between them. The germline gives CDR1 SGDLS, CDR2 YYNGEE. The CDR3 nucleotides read TGTGCCAGCAGCGTAGGGACAGAACAAGAGACCCAGTACTTC. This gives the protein CASSVGTEQETQYF. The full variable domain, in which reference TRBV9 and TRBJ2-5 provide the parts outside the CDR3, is DSGVTQTPKHLITATGQRVTLRCSPRSGDLSVYWYQQSLDQGLQFLIQYYNGEERAKGNILERFSAQQFPDLHSELNLSSLELGDSALYFCASSVGTEQETQYFGPGTRLLVL.

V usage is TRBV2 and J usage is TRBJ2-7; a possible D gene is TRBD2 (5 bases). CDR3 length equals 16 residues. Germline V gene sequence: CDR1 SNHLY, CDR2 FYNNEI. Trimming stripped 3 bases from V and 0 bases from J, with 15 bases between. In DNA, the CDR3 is TGTGCCAGCAGTGAGGGGATAGCGATTAGCTCCTACGAGCAGTACTTC. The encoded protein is CASSEGIAISSYEQYF.

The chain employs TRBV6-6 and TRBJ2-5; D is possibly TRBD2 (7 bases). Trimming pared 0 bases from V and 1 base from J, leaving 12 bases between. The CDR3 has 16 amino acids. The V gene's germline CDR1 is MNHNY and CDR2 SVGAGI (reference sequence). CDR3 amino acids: CASSYSQGGFQETQYF. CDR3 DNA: TGTGCCAGCAGTTACTCACAGGGAGGGTTCCAAGAGACCCAGTACTTC.

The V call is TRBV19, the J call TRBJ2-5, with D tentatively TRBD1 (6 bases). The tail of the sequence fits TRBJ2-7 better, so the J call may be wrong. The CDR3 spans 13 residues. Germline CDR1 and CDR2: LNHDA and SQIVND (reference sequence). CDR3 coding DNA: TGTGCCAGTAGCGTTAGAACAGGGCACGAGCAGTACTTC. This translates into CASSVRTGHEQYF.

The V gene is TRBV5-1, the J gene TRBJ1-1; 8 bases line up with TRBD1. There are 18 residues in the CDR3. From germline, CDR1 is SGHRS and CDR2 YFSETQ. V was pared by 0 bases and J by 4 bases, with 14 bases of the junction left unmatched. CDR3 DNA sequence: TGCGCCAGCAGCTTGGCCTCCTCGCAGGGGGCTAGGAGCACTGAAGCTTTCTTT. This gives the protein CASSLASSQGARSTEAFF.

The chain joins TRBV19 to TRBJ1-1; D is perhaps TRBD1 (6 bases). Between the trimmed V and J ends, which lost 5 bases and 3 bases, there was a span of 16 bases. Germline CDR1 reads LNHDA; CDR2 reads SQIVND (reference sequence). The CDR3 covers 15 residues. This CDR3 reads CASSPLGAQYTEAFF. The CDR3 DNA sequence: TGTGCCAGTAGTCCTCTGGGGGCTCAGTACACTGAAGCTTTCTTT.

In nucleotides, the CDR3 is TGTGCCAGCAGCCAAAGGCAGGGGGAAGAGACCCAGTACTTC. Translated, it gives CASSQRQGEETQYF. The V gene is TRBV14, the J gene TRBJ2-5; TRBD1 matches at 7 bases. The CDR3 loop spans 14 amino acids. Trimming at V came to 2 bases and at J to 3 bases, leaving 3 bases not matched to a gene. The germline V gene encodes CDR1 SGHDN and CDR2 FVKESK.